The subject of this entry is one TCR beta chain. The antigen is undetermined. The record originates from a study of shared clonotypes between healthy human individuals. Germline V gene data show CDR1 as SGHAT and CDR2 as FQNNGV. Trimming took 0 bases from V and 3 from J; bases not matched to a gene: 12. CDR3 length: 18 amino acids. Study-level findings and limits: In general, naive subsets displayed greater estimated richness than memory subsets did.

Method: immunoSEQ multiplex PCR; TCRdb's copy keeps in-frame clones and lacks some. The profile shows under 2.5 million clones, 92% of them singletons. This sequence originates from a man aged 18 to 29 in good health. Some clones in this sample may be carry-over from other donors' samples. Sequencing was done on a sample of naive CD4+ T cells from PBMCs. Stated subset: CD45RA+ positively selected. The chain is built from TRBV11-2 and TRBJ2-3, with 7 bases lining up with TRBD2. CDR3 in amino acids: CASSLDWKGGRGTDTQYF. In DNA form, the CDR3 reads TGTGCCAGCAGCTTAGATTGGAAAGGCGGGAGAGGAACAGATACGCAGTATTTT.